This T cell receptor beta chain originates from a study of T cell responses to AZD1222 COVID-19 vaccine. Sequencing was performed with immunoSEQ multiplex PCR; in TCRdb, only in-frame clones are kept and a portion is missing. The sample holds roughly 120,000 clones, roughly 87% seen once. Per the germline V gene, CDR1 is SEHNR and CDR2 is FQNEAQ (reference sequence). This CDR3 is built from 17 residues. V lost 7 bases to trimming and J lost 0 bases, with 16 bases between them. The genes are TRBV7-9 and TRBJ2-6, with D possibly matching TRBD2 (5 bases). The origin of this receptor is an adult in good health. Sequenced material: peripheral blood, taken on day 0 of AZD1222 vaccination. The CDR3 is CASNQLGVNSGANVLTF. DNA of the CDR3: TGTGCCAGCAACCAACTGGGAGTGAACTCTGGGGCCAACGTCCTGACTTTC.